This is a list of T cell receptor beta chains from one sample in a study of blood T cell repertoires in COVID-19. Repertoires were generated with immunoSEQ multiplex PCR, while TCRdb's copy carries only in-frame clones and drops some. The sample has under 200,000 clones; more than 85% are singletons. Sample: peripheral blood. The source of these receptors is a middle-aged man with acute or convalescent COVID-19. The CDR3 runs from the conserved cysteine through the conserved F or W. A D gene is named only where the DNA matches it firmly. Clone size is stated in some rows and not others, as once, few, many or a class when expanded.

J: TRBJ2-6
size: -
V: TRBV7-3
D: -
CDR3: CASSLDGGGANVLTF
DNA: TGTGCCAGCAGCTTAGACGGGGGTGGGGCCAACGTCCTGACTTTC

J: TRBJ1-5
size: once
V: TRBV12-3/TRBV12-4
D: -
CDR3: CASSLQEVQPQHF
DNA: TGTGCCAGCAGTCTTCAGGAGGTCCAGCCCCAGCATTTT

J: TRBJ2-7
size: once
V: TRBV10-3
D: TRBD1
CDR3: CAISGTGTGSNEQYF
DNA: TGTGCCATCAGCGGGACCGGGACAGGGAGTAACGAGCAGTACTTC

J: TRBJ2-2
size: -
V: TRBV19
D: TRBD2
CDR3: CASRQTGRLGELFF
DNA: TGTGCCAGTAGACAGACCGGGAGGCTCGGGGAGCTGTTTTTT

J: TRBJ2-1
size: -
V: TRBV5-1
D: TRBD2
CDR3: CASSFSSGIYNEQFF
DNA: TGCGCCAGCAGCTTTTCTAGCGGGATCTACAATGAGCAGTTCTTC

J: TRBJ2-7
size: -
V: TRBV27
D: -
CDR3: CASSPDRPVIEQYF
DNA: TGTGCCAGCAGTCCGGACAGACCAGTCATAGAGCAGTACTTC

J: TRBJ2-5
size: -
V: TRBV5-1
D: -
CDR3: CASSLQAGEGETQYF
DNA: TGCGCCAGCAGCTTGCAGGCAGGGGAGGGAGAGACCCAGTACTTC

J: TRBJ1-3
size: -
V: TRBV2
D: TRBD1
CDR3: CASRRQGGNTIYF
DNA: TGTGCCAGCAGAAGACAGGGGGGAAACACCATATATTTT

J: TRBJ2-3
size: -
V: TRBV5-1
D: -
CDR3: CASSSTQTSTDTQYF
DNA: TGCGCCAGCAGCTCAACGCAAACTAGCACAGATACGCAGTATTTT

J: TRBJ2-1
size: -
V: TRBV14
D: -
CDR3: CASSPTGHPNEQFF
DNA: TGTGCCAGCAGCCCGACCGGACATCCCAATGAGCAGTTCTTC

J: TRBJ2-2
size: -
V: TRBV7-8
D: TRBD1
CDR3: CASSSQGAYTGELFF
DNA: TGTGCCAGCAGCTCGCAGGGGGCGTACACCGGGGAGCTGTTTTTT

J: TRBJ1-5
size: -
V: TRBV9
D: TRBD1
CDR3: CASSVEGGLGQPQHF
DNA: TGTGCCAGCAGCGTAGAAGGGGGCTTGGGTCAGCCCCAGCATTTT

J: TRBJ2-5
size: -
V: TRBV5-4
D: -
CDR3: CASSSSTGQQETQYF
DNA: TGTGCCAGCAGCTCCTCGACAGGACAGCAAGAGACCCAGTACTTC

J: TRBJ2-1
size: -
V: TRBV3-1/TRBV3-2
D: TRBD2
CDR3: CASSHQGLATNEQFF
DNA: TGTGCCAGCAGCCATCAGGGACTAGCTACGAATGAGCAGTTCTTC

J: TRBJ2-2
size: -
V: TRBV6-4
D: -
CDR3: CASGTPNTGELFF
DNA: TGTGCCAGCGGGACACCGAACACCGGGGAGCTGTTTTTT

J: TRBJ2-6
size: -
V: TRBV4-2
D: TRBD1
CDR3: CASSQGQGTSGANVLTF
DNA: TGTGCCAGCAGCCAGGGACAGGGGACCTCTGGGGCCAACGTCCTGACTTTC

J: TRBJ2-7
size: -
V: TRBV7-6
D: TRBD1
CDR3: CASSPGQLSYEQYF
DNA: TGTGCCAGCAGCCCGGGACAGCTCTCCTACGAGCAGTACTTC

J: TRBJ1-4
size: -
V: TRBV5-1
D: -
CDR3: CASSPDSTNEKLFF
DNA: TGCGCCAGCAGCCCGGACAGCACTAATGAAAAACTGTTTTTT

J: TRBJ1-4
size: few
V: TRBV5-1
D: -
CDR3: CASSLGVREKLFF
DNA: TGCGCCAGCAGCTTAGGGGTACGCGAAAAACTGTTTTTT

J: TRBJ2-3
size: -
V: TRBV19
D: -
CDR3: CASSTPVGGGRDTQYF
DNA: TGTGCCAGTAGTACCCCCGTGGGGGGCGGGAGAGATACGCAGTATTTT

J: TRBJ2-3
size: -
V: TRBV9
D: TRBD1
CDR3: CASSGKGAEPADTQYF
DNA: TGTGCCAGCAGCGGGAAGGGGGCGGAGCCTGCAGATACGCAGTATTTT

J: TRBJ2-7
size: -
V: TRBV7-8
D: TRBD1
CDR3: CASSLGGTAYEQYF
DNA: TGTGCCAGCAGCTTAGGTGGGACAGCCTACGAGCAGTACTTC

J: TRBJ1-6
size: -
V: TRBV2
D: TRBD1
CDR3: CASSVRGQFNSPLHF
DNA: TGTGCCAGCAGTGTGAGGGGACAGTTCAATTCACCCCTCCACTTT

J: TRBJ1-1
size: -
V: TRBV5-6
D: -
CDR3: CASSLAVFPGAEAFF
DNA: TGTGCCAGCAGCTTGGCCGTTTTCCCGGGGGCTGAAGCTTTCTTT

J: TRBJ1-1
size: -
V: TRBV28
D: TRBD1
CDR3: CASRTGVRTEAFF
DNA: TGTGCCAGCCGTACAGGGGTACGGACTGAAGCTTTCTTT

J: TRBJ2-7
size: once
V: TRBV2
D: TRBD2
CDR3: CASSGLAGAFEQYF
DNA: TGTGCCAGCAGTGGACTAGCGGGGGCGTTCGAGCAGTACTTC

J: TRBJ2-7
size: -
V: TRBV5-1
D: TRBD1
CDR3: CASSPRQGSVEQYF
DNA: TGCGCCAGCAGCCCGCGACAGGGTTCTGTCGAGCAGTACTTC

J: TRBJ2-5
size: -
V: TRBV9
D: TRBD2
CDR3: CASSAGTSGSTETQYF
DNA: TGTGCCAGCAGCGCAGGGACTAGCGGGAGTACGGAGACCCAGTACTTC

J: TRBJ1-2
size: -
V: TRBV27
D: -
CDR3: CASSYEGGAWSYGYTF
DNA: TGTGCCAGCAGCTATGAAGGAGGGGCTTGGAGCTATGGCTACACCTTC

J: TRBJ2-7
size: -
V: TRBV5-1
D: TRBD2
CDR3: CASSPGTSGFSSYEQYF
DNA: TGCGCCAGCAGTCCCGGGACTAGCGGTTTTAGCTCCTACGAGCAGTACTTC

J: TRBJ2-1
size: -
V: TRBV6-6
D: -
CDR3: CASTNNPGASDEQFF
DNA: TGTGCCAGCACCAATAATCCTGGGGCGAGCGATGAGCAGTTCTTC

J: TRBJ2-1
size: -
V: TRBV5-8
D: -
CDR3: CASSQRSAGTYNEQFF
DNA: TGTGCCAGCAGTCAACGATCCGCGGGAACCTACAATGAGCAGTTCTTC

J: TRBJ1-2
size: -
V: TRBV7-9
D: -
CDR3: CASSLWDRSHRSGYTF
DNA: TGTGCCAGCAGCTTATGGGATCGGTCGCACAGGTCTGGCTACACCTTC

J: TRBJ2-1
size: -
V: TRBV27
D: TRBD2
CDR3: CASTKDGTSGYNEQFF
DNA: TGTGCCAGCACCAAAGACGGGACTAGCGGTTACAATGAGCAGTTCTTC

J: TRBJ2-1
size: -
V: TRBV7-8
D: -
CDR3: CASSLEAGKEYNEQFF
DNA: TGTGCCAGCAGCTTAGAGGCAGGGAAGGAATACAATGAGCAGTTCTTC

J: TRBJ1-6
size: -
V: TRBV6-2/TRBV6-3
D: TRBD1
CDR3: CASSQTGGLESPLHF
DNA: TGTGCCAGCAGCCAGACAGGGGGTTTGGAATCACCCCTCCACTTT

J: TRBJ1-4
size: -
V: TRBV18
D: -
CDR3: CASSQPREGEKLFF
DNA: TGTGCCAGCTCACAACCTCGGGAGGGGGAAAAACTGTTTTTT

J: TRBJ1-2
size: -
V: TRBV5-5
D: TRBD1
CDR3: CASSLDAQGDYGYTF
DNA: TGTGCCAGCAGCTTGGATGCTCAGGGGGACTATGGCTACACCTTC

J: TRBJ2-5
size: -
V: TRBV11-2
D: TRBD2
CDR3: CASSLSGTSFPQYF
DNA: TGTGCCAGCAGCCTTAGCGGGACTAGCTTTCCCCAGTACTTC

J: TRBJ2-7
size: -
V: TRBV2
D: -
CDR3: CASKKHPDSPYEQYF
DNA: TGTGCCAGCAAAAAACACCCGGACAGCCCCTACGAGCAGTACTTC

J: TRBJ1-2
size: -
V: TRBV6-5
D: -
CDR3: CASRAEQGLDYGYTF
DNA: TGTGCCAGCAGGGCGGAACAGGGATTAGACTATGGCTACACCTTC

J: TRBJ2-3
size: -
V: TRBV19
D: -
CDR3: CASSDVSGTDTQYF
DNA: TGTGCCAGTAGTGACGTCTCGGGAACAGATACGCAGTATTTT

J: TRBJ1-1
size: -
V: TRBV27
D: -
CDR3: CASSLVALRVSNTEAFF
DNA: TGTGCCAGCAGTTTAGTTGCCCTCCGGGTGTCGAACACTGAAGCTTTCTTT

J: TRBJ2-1
size: -
V: TRBV10-3
D: TRBD2
CDR3: CAIRGTSGYNEQFF
DNA: TGTGCCATCAGAGGGACTAGCGGCTACAATGAGCAGTTCTTC

J: TRBJ2-3
size: -
V: TRBV6-1
D: -
CDR3: CASSEGTATGQYF
DNA: TGTGCCAGCAGTGAAGGGACCGCCACAGGGCAGTATTTT

J: TRBJ2-3
size: -
V: TRBV5-8
D: TRBD1
CDR3: CASSLVFRDRTDTQYF
DNA: TGTGCCAGCAGCTTGGTTTTTCGGGACAGGACAGATACGCAGTATTTT

J: TRBJ1-2
size: -
V: TRBV7-9
D: -
CDR3: CASSFDSYGYTF
DNA: TGTGCCAGCAGCTTTGACAGCTATGGCTACACCTTC

J: TRBJ1-2
size: -
V: TRBV21-1
D: -
CDR3: CATPTGGDYGYTF
DNA: TGTGCCACTCCGACAGGGGGAGATTATGGCTACACCTTC

J: TRBJ1-1
size: -
V: TRBV5-6
D: -
CDR3: CASSLNGQPHPAFF
DNA: TGTGCCAGCAGCTTGAACGGACAGCCCCATCCGGCTTTCTTT

J: TRBJ1-2
size: -
V: TRBV27
D: TRBD1
CDR3: CASRQGASYGYTF
DNA: TGTGCCAGCAGACAGGGGGCGAGCTATGGCTACACCTTC

J: TRBJ2-1
size: -
V: TRBV7-9
D: -
CDR3: CASSWEDLAFEQFF
DNA: TGTGCCAGCAGCTGGGAAGACCTAGCGTTTGAGCAGTTCTTC

J: TRBJ2-2
size: -
V: TRBV7-3
D: -
CDR3: CASSPDYTGELFF
DNA: TGTGCCAGCAGCCCTGACTATACCGGGGAGCTGTTTTTT

J: TRBJ2-1
size: -
V: TRBV7-3
D: -
CDR3: CASSSSLVFRNEQFF
DNA: TGTGCCAGCAGCTCCTCATTAGTTTTTCGTAATGAGCAGTTCTTC

J: TRBJ2-3
size: once
V: TRBV3-1/TRBV3-2
D: -
CDR3: CASSQLGGYTQYF
DNA: TGTGCCAGCAGCCAACTTGGAGGATATACGCAGTATTTT

J: TRBJ1-2
size: -
V: TRBV10-3
D: TRBD1
CDR3: CAISAKDRGKPSYTF
DNA: TGTGCCATCAGTGCTAAGGACAGGGGAAAACCCAGCTACACCTTC

J: TRBJ2-1
size: once
V: TRBV20-1
D: -
CDR3: CSARNREEQFF
DNA: TGCAGTGCTAGGAATCGGGAGGAGCAGTTCTTC

J: TRBJ2-1
size: once
V: TRBV4-1
D: -
CDR3: CASSQDGYRDNEQFF
DNA: TGCGCCAGCAGCCAAGACGGGTACAGGGACAATGAGCAGTTCTTC

J: TRBJ1-1
size: -
V: TRBV4-3
D: -
CDR3: CASSQDIAQALTEAFF
DNA: TGCGCCAGCAGCCAAGATATTGCCCAGGCCCTCACTGAAGCTTTCTTT

J: TRBJ2-7
size: -
V: TRBV7-9
D: -
CDR3: CASTGRYEQYF
DNA: TGTGCCAGCACTGGGAGGTACGAGCAGTACTTC